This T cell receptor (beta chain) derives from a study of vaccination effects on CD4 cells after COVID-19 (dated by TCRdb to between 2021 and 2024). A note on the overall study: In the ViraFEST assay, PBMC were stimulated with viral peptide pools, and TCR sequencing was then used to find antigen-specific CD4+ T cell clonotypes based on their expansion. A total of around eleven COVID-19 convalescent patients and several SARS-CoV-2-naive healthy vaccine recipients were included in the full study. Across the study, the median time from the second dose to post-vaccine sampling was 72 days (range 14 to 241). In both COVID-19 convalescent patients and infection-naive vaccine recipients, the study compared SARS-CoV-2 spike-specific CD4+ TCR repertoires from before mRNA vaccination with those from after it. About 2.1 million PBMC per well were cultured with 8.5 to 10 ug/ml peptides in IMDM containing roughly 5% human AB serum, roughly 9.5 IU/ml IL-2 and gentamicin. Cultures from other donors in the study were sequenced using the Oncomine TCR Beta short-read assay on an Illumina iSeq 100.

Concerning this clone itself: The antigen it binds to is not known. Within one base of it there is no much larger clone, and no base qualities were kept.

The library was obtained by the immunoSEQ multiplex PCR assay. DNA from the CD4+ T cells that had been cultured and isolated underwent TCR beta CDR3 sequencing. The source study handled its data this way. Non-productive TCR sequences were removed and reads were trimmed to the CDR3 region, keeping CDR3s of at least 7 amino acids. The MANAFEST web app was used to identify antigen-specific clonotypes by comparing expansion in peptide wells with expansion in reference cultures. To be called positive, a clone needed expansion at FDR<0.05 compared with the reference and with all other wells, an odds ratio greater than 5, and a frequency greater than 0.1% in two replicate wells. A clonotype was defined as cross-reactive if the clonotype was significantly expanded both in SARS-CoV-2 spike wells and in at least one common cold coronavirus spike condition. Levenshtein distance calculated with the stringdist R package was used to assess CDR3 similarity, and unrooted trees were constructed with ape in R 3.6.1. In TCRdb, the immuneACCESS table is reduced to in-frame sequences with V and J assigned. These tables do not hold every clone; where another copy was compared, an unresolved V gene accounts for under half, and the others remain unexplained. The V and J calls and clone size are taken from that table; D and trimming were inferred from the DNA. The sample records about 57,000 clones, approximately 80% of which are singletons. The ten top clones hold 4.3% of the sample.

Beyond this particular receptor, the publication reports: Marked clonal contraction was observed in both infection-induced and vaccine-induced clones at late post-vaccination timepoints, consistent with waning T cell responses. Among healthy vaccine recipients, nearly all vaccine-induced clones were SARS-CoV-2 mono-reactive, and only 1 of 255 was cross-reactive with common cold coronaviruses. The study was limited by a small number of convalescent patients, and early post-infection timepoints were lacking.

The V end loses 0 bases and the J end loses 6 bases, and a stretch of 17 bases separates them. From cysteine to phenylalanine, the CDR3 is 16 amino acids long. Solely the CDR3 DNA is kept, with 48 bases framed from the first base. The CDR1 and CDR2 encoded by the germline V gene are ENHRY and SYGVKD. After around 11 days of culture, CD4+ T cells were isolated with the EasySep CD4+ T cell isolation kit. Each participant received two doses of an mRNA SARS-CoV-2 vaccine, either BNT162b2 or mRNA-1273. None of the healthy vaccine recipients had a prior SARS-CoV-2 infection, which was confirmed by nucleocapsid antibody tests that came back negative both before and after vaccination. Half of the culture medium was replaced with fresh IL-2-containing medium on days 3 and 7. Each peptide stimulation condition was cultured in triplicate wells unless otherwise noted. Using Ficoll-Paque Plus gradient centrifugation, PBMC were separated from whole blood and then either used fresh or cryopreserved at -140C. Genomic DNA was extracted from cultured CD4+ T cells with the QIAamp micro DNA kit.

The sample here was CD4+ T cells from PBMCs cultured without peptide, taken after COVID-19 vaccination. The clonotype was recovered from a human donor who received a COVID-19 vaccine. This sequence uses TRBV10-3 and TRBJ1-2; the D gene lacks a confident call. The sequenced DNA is TGTGCCATCAGTGAGTCAGGAACCTTCCCAAACAATGGCTACACCTTC. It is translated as CAISESGTFPNNGYTF.